The 26 T cell receptor beta chains below all came from one sample that was sequenced in a study of metastatic and nonmetastatic thyroid tumors. TCRdb recomputed clones from the PCR reads via MiXCR. The sample lists about 13,000 clones; about 23% were seen once. Among the patients, none had received any treatment before thyroid surgery. Material for sequencing was blood. Receptor source: a female donor with papillary thyroid cancer or a benign thyroid nodule (not recorded which). Some clones in this sample may be carry-over from other donors' samples.

There are many counts of this clone. This sequence joins TRBV7-3 and TRBJ2-5, with no clear D. The germline V gene encodes CDR1 SGHTA and CDR2 FQGTGA. With 5 bases removed from V and 0 bases from J, the gap between germline ends came to 7 bases. This CDR3 is built from 13 residues. CDR3 in amino acids: CASSTTYQETQYF. CDR3 sequence (DNA): TGTGCCAGCAGCACAACCTACCAAGAGACCCAGTACTTC. The full variable domain, in which reference TRBV7-3 and TRBJ2-5 provide the parts outside the CDR3, is GAGVSQTPSNKVTEKGKYVELRCDPISGHTALYWYRQSLGQGPEFLIYFQGTGAADDSGLPNDRFFAVRPEGSVSTLKIQRTERGDSAVYLCASSTTYQETQYFGPGTRLLVL.

For this clone: This may come from a read error, since a much larger clone is one base off. V and J are TRBV14 and TRBJ1-2; 8 bases fit TRBD1. With 4 bases clipped from V and 0 bases from J, the junction kept 10 bases outside the gene matches. The CDR3 has 17 residues. From germline, CDR1 is SGHDN and CDR2 FVKESK. CDR3 in amino acids: CASSRYWAGGTNYGYTF. The CDR3 DNA sequence: TGTGCCAGCAGCCGATATTGGGCAGGGGGCACTAACTATGGCTACACCTTC.

This clone was seen many times. One end of the junction does not line up with germline, which may come from a read error. Other DNA variants within this sample encode the same CDR3. The chain uses TRBV28 and TRBJ2-6; no reliable D call. CDR1 is MDHEN, CDR2 SYDVKM, per germline. The CDR3 sequence is 17 residues long. CDR3 sequence reads: CASSFYVSRSGANVLTF. CDR3 nucleotide sequence: TGCGCCAGCAGTTTTTATGTCAGCCGCTCTGGGGCCAACGTCCTGACTTTC.

This clone was counted many times. V usage is TRBV2 and J usage is TRBJ2-3, with D possibly TRBD2 on 6 matching bases. Germline CDR1 SNHLY, CDR2 FYNNEI. Between the trimmed V and J ends, which lost 7 bases and 0 bases, there was a span of 14 bases. This CDR3 contains 15 residues. The CDR3 DNA reads as TGTGCCAGCAACGGGGGTGTGTCTAGCACAGATACGCAGTATTTT. It specifies CASNGGVSSTDTQYF. The variable domain in full, with the rest retrieved from reference TRBV2 and TRBJ2-3, is EPEVTQTPSHQVTQMGQEVILRCVPISNHLYFYWYRQILGQKVEFLVSFYNNEISEKSEIFDDQFSVERPDGSNFTLKIRSTKLEDSAMYFCASNGGVSSTDTQYFGPGTRLTVL.

This clone was picked up a small number of times. A much larger clonotype is one base distant, so this may be a read error. Distinct nucleotide sequences in the sample also encode this CDR3. The V and J genes are TRBV29-1 and TRBJ1-4; D possibly corresponds to TRBD1 (5 bases). The germline gives CDR1 SQVTM, CDR2 ANQGSEA. This CDR3 region has 13 residues. Trimming shortened V by 7 bases and J by 8 bases, and 17 bases separated the two germline ends. CDR3 in DNA: TGCAGCGGTATGGGGGGTATCGGAGAAAAACTGTTTTTT. Amino acids: CSGMGGIGEKLFF. The whole variable domain, remainder taken from reference TRBV29-1 and TRBJ1-4, is SAVISQKPSRDICQRGTSLTIQCQVDSQVTMMFWYRQQPGQSLTLIATANQGSEATYESGFVIDKFPISRPNLTFSTLTVSNMSPEDSSIYLCSGMGGIGEKLFFGSGTQLSVL.

This chain uses TRBV30 with TRBJ2-7, with unresolved D. Trimming removed 3 bases from V and 0 bases from J, with 9 bases in between. The CDR3 spans 13 residues. Germline loops: CDR1 GTSNPN, CDR2 SVGIG (reference sequence). The CDR3 coding sequence is TGTGCCTGGAGCGCGTCGAGCTCCTACGAGCAGTACTTC. Its translation is CAWSASSSYEQYF.

This clone is termed medium-sized. V and J are TRBV20-1 and TRBJ2-7; D is undetermined. The V gene lost 1 base and the J gene lost 3 bases, with 10 bases spanning the gap. The CDR3 contains 13 residues. CDR1 and CDR2 (germline): DFQATT, SNEGSKA (reference sequence). The CDR3 reads CSARGVGGYEQYF. CDR3 coding DNA: TGCAGTGCTAGAGGGGTGGGTGGCTACGAGCAGTACTTC.

This clone was picked up a small number of times. The CDR3 spells CASTLNVVPNTEAFF. CDR3 nucleotides: TGTGCCAGCACCCTTAACGTTGTCCCAAACACTGAAGCTTTCTTT. The chain couples TRBV6-1 to TRBJ1-1; D unresolved. Trimming took 7 bases from V and 2 from J, leaving 17 bases between them. Germline-derived CDR1 and CDR2 are MNHNS and SASEGT. The CDR3 consists of 15 residues.

In this sample, this clone is medium-sized (0.01 to 0.1%). V is TRBV20-1 and J is TRBJ1-1; unclear D gene. CDR3 size: 9 residues. Per the germline V gene, CDR1 is DFQATT and CDR2 is SNEGSKA (reference sequence). Between the trimmed V and J ends, which lost 5 bases and 9 bases, there was a span of 7 bases. The CDR3 bases are TGCAGTGCTGTTGACAAAGCTTTCTTT. Translated, it gives CSAVDKAFF.

Judged by abundance, this clone is medium-sized. The chain couples TRBV19 to TRBJ2-7; D may be TRBD2 (6 bases). Per the germline V gene, CDR1 is LNHDA and CDR2 is SQIVND (reference sequence). V was shortened by 1 base and J by 2 bases, with 9 bases between the two germline ends. The length of the CDR3 is 14 residues. Here the CDR3 DNA reads TGTGCCAGTAGTATAGCCCCGGGGGCCTACGAGCAGTACTTC. This translates into CASSIAPGAYEQYF.

The chain uses TRBV18 and TRBJ1-2; a weak D match, TRBD1 (6 bases). Trimming removed 0 bases from V and 1 base from J, with 9 bases in between. Germline V gives CDR1 KGHSH, CDR2 LQKENI. The CDR3 runs 15 residues. CDR3 loop: CASSPPQGFNYGYTF. CDR3 nucleotide sequence: TGTGCCAGCTCACCACCACAGGGATTTAACTATGGCTACACCTTC.

CDR3 residues: CASKTILGRAEEQYF. CDR3 nucleotides: TGCGCCAGTAAAACAATCCTCGGCAGGGCTGAAGAGCAGTACTTC. The chain combines TRBV4-1 with TRBJ2-7, with D perhaps TRBD1 (5 bases). With 9 bases removed from V and 7 bases from J, the gap between germline ends came to 25 bases. The CDR3 extends over 15 amino acids. The germline V gene encodes CDR1 MGHRA and CDR2 YSYEKL.

This clone has a single count. V is TRBV11-2 and J is TRBJ1-6; D unresolved. Trimming removed 6 bases at V and 14 bases at J, with 17 bases between. Germline V gives CDR1 SGHAT, CDR2 FQNNGV. The CDR3 totals 13 residues. The chain's CDR3 is CASRESDASTLHF. In nucleotides, the CDR3 is TGTGCCAGCAGAGAATCAGACGCCAGCACCCTCCACTTT.

The table lists this clone with many counts. V gene TRBV10-3 combines with J gene TRBJ2-2; 10 bases are a match to TRBD2. Per the germline V gene, CDR1 is ENHRY and CDR2 is SYGVKD. This CDR3 has 16 residues. Unmatched junction bases numbered 5, after V lost 6 bases and J lost 1 base. CDR3 DNA sequence: TGTGCCATCAGAGAACTAGCGGGGAAGAACACCGGGGAGCTGTTTTTT. Translated: CAIRELAGKNTGELFF.

This clone was detected only a few times. V is TRBV6-6 and J is TRBJ1-2; D call uncertain. Germline V gives CDR1 MNHNY, CDR2 SVGAGI (reference sequence). The V end lost 2 bases, the J end lost 5 bases, and 12 bases lay between the germline ends. The CDR3 is made up of 14 amino acids. DNA for the CDR3: TGTGCCAGCAGTTACGTATCCGGGAGGTATGGCTACACCTTC. It translates to CASSYVSGRYGYTF.

At least ten counts were recorded for this clone. One end of the junction is discordant with germline, which a read error may explain. This chain joins TRBV7-7 and TRBJ1-1, with a possible D match to TRBD1 (5 bases). The CDR3 has 13 amino acids. Germline-derived CDR1 and CDR2 are SSHAT and FNYEAQ (reference sequence). DNA of the CDR3: TGTGCTAGCAGCTTACTTAGGGGCACTGAAGCTTTCTTT. Its protein product is CASSLLRGTEAFF. The whole variable domain, remainder taken from reference TRBV7-7 and TRBJ1-1, is GAGVSQSPRYKVTKRGQDVTLRCDPISSHATLYWYQQALGQGPEFLTYFNYEAQPDKSGLPSDRFSAERPEGSISTLTIQRTEQRDSAMYRCASSLLRGTEAFFGQGTRLTVV.

By share, this clone counts as medium-sized. The gene calls are TRBV12-3 or TRBV12-4 and TRBJ2-1, with 9 bases lining up with TRBD2. The ends lost 8 bases at V and 7 bases at J; junction bases unmatched: 9. The CDR3 is made up of 14 amino acids. The CDR3 here is CASAAAGGPNEQFF. The CDR3 bases are TGTGCCAGCGCAGCAGCGGGAGGACCAAATGAGCAGTTCTTC.

This clone was counted ten times or more. The chain uses TRBV5-6 and TRBJ2-4; D gene unclear. Trimming shortened V by 0 bases and J by 0 bases, and 7 bases separated the two germline ends. The CDR3 covers 15 residues. The germline V gene has CDR1 SGHDT and CDR2 YYEEEE. CDR3 nucleotide sequence: TGTGCCAGCAGCTTGGGTTTCTTAGCCAAAAACATTCAGTACTTC. It codes for CASSLGFLAKNIQYF.

J is TRBJ2-7 and V is TRBV6-1; D not certain. The CDR3 length is 14 residues. Germline assignment: CDR1 MNHNS and CDR2 SASEGT. The germline V and J ends were trimmed by 6 bases and 4 bases, with 16 bases remaining between them. For the CDR3, the DNA is TGTGCCAGCAGGCAGAGATCACGAGATTACGAGCAGTACTTC. Translating it yields CASRQRSRDYEQYF.

Relative to its sample, this clone is medium-sized. Other DNA sequences of this sample code for an identical CDR3. The chain couples TRBV2 to TRBJ1-5, with D uncertain. Deletions cut 8 bases from V and 0 bases from J, with 8 bases between. From germline, CDR1 is SNHLY and CDR2 FYNNEI. The CDR3 is made up of 13 amino acids. The CDR3 DNA follows: TGTGCCAGCGCAGGCTATAGCAATCAGCCCCAGCATTTT. As protein: CASAGYSNQPQHF.

By share of the sample, this clone is medium-sized (0.01 to 0.1%). The chain couples TRBV6-5 to TRBJ1-6, with no clear D. V was shortened by 6 bases and J by 0 bases, with 18 bases between the two germline ends. The length of the CDR3 is 18 residues. Germline V lookup: CDR1 MNHEY, CDR2 SVGAGI. The CDR3 DNA sequence: TGTGCCAGCAGGGGAAAGCTCACCCGGAGCTCCTATAATTCACCCCTCCACTTT. Amino acids: CASRGKLTRSSYNSPLHF.

In this sample, this clone is medium-sized. The chain has TRBV28 and TRBJ2-3; 8 bases align to TRBD2. After removal of 5 bases from V and 9 bases from J, the junction contained 10 bases not matched to a gene. The length of the CDR3 is 14 residues. The germline CDR1 and CDR2 sequences are MDHEN and SYDVKM. DNA for the CDR3: TGTGCCAGCAGTCTTCTAGCCCGGGGGGGCACGCAGTATTTT. Its translation: CASSLLARGGTQYF.

This clone was found many times. This chain uses TRBV3-1 with TRBJ1-1; 8 nucleotides line up with TRBD1. Trimming cost V 2 bases and J 7 bases; bases outside gene matches: 9. In germline, CDR1 is LGHDT, CDR2 YNNKEL (reference sequence). The CDR3 totals 15 residues. CDR3 in amino acids: CASSQSFQGASEAFF. The CDR3 DNA sequence: TGTGCCAGCAGCCAATCCTTTCAGGGGGCAAGTGAAGCTTTCTTT.

This clone was seen a few times. Here the CDR3 DNA reads TGTGCCAGCAGTTTAGCCGGGACTAAGGCCGTTACCCAGTACTTC. The encoded protein is CASSLAGTKAVTQYF. This chain links TRBV27 with TRBJ2-5, with 7 nucleotides matching TRBD2. V was clipped by 2 bases and J by 8 bases; unmatched bases: 11. The germline V gene encodes CDR1 MNHEY and CDR2 SMNVEV (reference sequence). The CDR3 is made up of 15 amino acids.

This clone was found many times. The chain combines TRBV5-1 with TRBJ1-2; D gene uncertain. CDR1 SGHRS and CDR2 YFSETQ come from the germline V gene. The CDR3 consists of 15 residues. Trimming left V 0 bases short and J 0 bases short, with 9 bases between. The CDR3 nucleotides read TGCGCCAGCAGCTTGGCCGGAGATCCTAACTATGGCTACACCTTC. This encodes CASSLAGDPNYGYTF. The complete variable domain, with remaining parts taken from reference TRBV5-1 and TRBJ1-2, reads KAGVTQTPRYLIKTRGQQVTLSCSPISGHRSVSWYQQTPGQGLQFLFEYFSETQRNKGNFPGRFSGRQFSNSRSEMNVSTLELGDSALYLCASSLAGDPNYGYTFGSGTRLTVV.

This clone has ten or more counts. The chain couples TRBV3-1 to TRBJ1-2; the D is unclear. The germline V gene has CDR1 LGHDT and CDR2 YNNKEL (reference sequence). CDR3 length equals 11 residues. The V end lost 2 bases, the J end lost 10 bases, and 8 bases lay between the germline ends. The CDR3 is CASSQQGFYTF. The CDR3 DNA reads TGTGCCAGCAGCCAACAAGGATTCTACACCTTC.